This TCR beta chain is from a study of immune evolution from preneoplasia to lung adenocarcinoma. Turning to this clone: Its target is unknown.

General study results and limits: Compared with EGFR-mutant or double wild-type lesions, KRAS-mutant nodules were more clonal. From normal lung to invasive adenocarcinoma, top clone frequencies appeared to decrease.

Some clones are missing from TCRdb's copy, which holds only in-frame ones; the method was immunoSEQ multiplex PCR. The table has 9,500 to 13,000 clones, 82% seen once. The CDR3 is made up of 12 amino acids. V lost 2 bases to trimming and J lost 6 bases, with 8 bases between them. Germline values: CDR1 SQVTM, CDR2 ANQGSEA. What was sequenced was FFPE minimally invasive lung adenocarcinoma tissue. The chain is built from TRBV29-1 and TRBJ2-1, with D uncertain. The receptor's source is a person aged 65-85 years with lung adenocarcinoma. CDR3 residues: CSVEKPGNEQFF. In DNA, the CDR3 is TGCAGCGTTGAAAAACCCGGCAATGAGCAGTTCTTC.